One and the same sample provided the 18 T cell receptor beta chains below, sequenced in a study of CD8+ T cells in alopecia areata. Reverse transcribed after extraction, RNA yielded cDNA as the sequencing template. Here immunoSEQ multiplex PCR was the method, and the copy in TCRdb shows in-frame clones only, minus some. Of about 140,000 clones in the sample, about 51% are singletons; the top ten hold about 1%. The sample in question was CD4+ T cells sorted from blood, obtained at week 0. Source of these receptors: a human donor with alopecia areata.

This clone has more than one count but fewer than ten. In DNA form, the CDR3 reads TGTGCCAGCAGTACGGCAACAGGGTTCGGCTACACCTTC. Encoded protein: CASSTATGFGYTF. The chain combines TRBV2 with TRBJ1-2, with D perhaps matching TRBD1 (6 bases). Trimming took off 5 bases at V and 8 bases at J, with 15 bases between the two ends. There are 13 residues in the CDR3. Germline loops: CDR1 SNHLY, CDR2 FYNNEI.

The chain has TRBV7-8 and TRBJ2-3; D gene uncertain. Germline V CDR1 and CDR2: SGHVS, FQNEAQ. The CDR3 spans 14 residues. Between the trimmed V and J ends, which lost 4 bases and 0 bases, there was a span of 8 bases. The CDR3 DNA sequence: TGTGCCAGCAGCTCAGCTCGGAGCACAGATACGCAGTATTTT. Its translation is CASSSARSTDTQYF.

This clone was found a few times. The V call is TRBV30, the J call TRBJ2-1; no definite D call. The V and J ends lost 2 bases and 4 bases respectively, with 9 bases between them. The CDR3 length is 13 residues. Germline V gene lookup returns CDR1 GTSNPN and CDR2 SVGIG (reference sequence). The CDR3 protein is CAWSRVTYNEQFF. The DNA for the CDR3 is TGTGCCTGGAGTAGGGTTACTTACAATGAGCAGTTCTTC.

The V call is TRBV4-1, the J call TRBJ1-3; D is uncertain. This CDR3 has 15 residues. V lost 6 bases, J lost 2 bases, and 14 bases lay in between. Looked up from germline, CDR1 is MGHRA and CDR2 is YSYEKL. Here the CDR3 DNA reads TGCGCCAGCAGTCTTCTGTCTATCGCTGGAAACACCATATATTTT. Amino acid sequence: CASSLLSIAGNTIYF.

CDR3 sequence: CASSLQGDEQYF. The DNA for the CDR3 is TGCGCCAGCAGCTTGCAGGGCGACGAGCAGTACTTC. The chain carries TRBV5-1 and TRBJ2-7; TRBD1 is a possible D gene (5 bases). Germline assignment: CDR1 SGHRS and CDR2 YFSETQ. V dropped 1 base and J dropped 5 bases, with 7 bases sitting between them. The CDR3 has 12 residues.

This chain connects TRBV4-3 to TRBJ1-2, with D maybe TRBD1 (6 bases). This CDR3 is 13 amino acids long. Germline V gives CDR1 LGHNA, CDR2 YSLEER. V gave up 0 bases and J gave up 8 bases, with 10 bases separating them. CDR3 region: CASSQDRGWGYTF. The CDR3 DNA is TGCGCCAGCAGCCAAGACAGGGGTTGGGGCTACACCTTC.

The chain links TRBV19 to TRBJ2-5; D gene ambiguous. The CDR3 sequence is 12 residues long. V was clipped by 4 bases and J by 2 bases, with 5 bases between them. The germline V gene has CDR1 LNHDA and CDR2 SQIVND (reference sequence). The CDR3 here is CASSNPQETQYF. CDR3 nucleotide sequence: TGTGCCAGTAGTAACCCTCAAGAGACCCAGTACTTC. Full variable domain (rest looked up from reference TRBV19 and TRBJ2-5): DGGITQSPKYLFRKEGQNVTLSCEQNLNHDAMYWYRQDPGQGLRLIYYSQIVNDFQKGDIAEGYSVSREKKESFPLTVTSAQKNPTAFYLCASSNPQETQYFGPGTRLLVL.

Only a few counts were recorded for this clone. The genes are TRBV9 and TRBJ2-3; 13 bases agree with TRBD2. V lost 7 bases and J lost 1; bases outside the gene matches: 12. The germline CDR1 and CDR2 sequences are SGDLS and YYNGEE. The CDR3 totals 18 residues. CDR3 loop: CASGKLAGGPVGTDTQYF. CDR3 DNA: TGTGCCAGCGGCAAACTAGCGGGAGGGCCAGTTGGCACAGATACGCAGTATTTT.

This chain connects TRBV29-1 to TRBJ2-7; D may be TRBD2 (6 bases). The CDR3 contains 14 residues. Trimming pared 4 bases from V and 7 bases from J, leaving 20 bases between. The germline CDR1 and CDR2 sequences are SQVTM and ANQGSEA. This CDR3 is CSVGGVIASGEQYF. The CDR3 nucleotides read TGCAGCGTTGGGGGGGTCATAGCCTCCGGGGAGCAGTACTTC.

The gene calls are TRBV7-9 and TRBJ2-7; TRBD1 aligns across 8 bases. CDR1 and CDR2 from the germline V gene are SEHNR and FQNEAQ (reference sequence). The CDR3 loop spans 13 amino acids. V lost 5 bases and J lost 5; bases outside the gene matches: 5. Here the CDR3 reads CASSPTGVHEQYF. The CDR3 nucleotides read TGTGCCAGCAGCCCGACAGGGGTCCACGAGCAGTACTTC.

This clone has just a few counts. The V and J genes are TRBV20-1 and TRBJ2-3, with D unresolved. Germline-derived CDR1 and CDR2 are DFQATT and SNEGSKA (reference sequence). The CDR3 spans 10 residues. CDR3 sequence: CSPAPDTQYF. The CDR3 DNA reads TGCAGCCCAGCCCCAGATACGCAGTATTTT.

The chain employs TRBV5-1 and TRBJ2-5; D might be TRBD1 or TRBD2, each matching 5 bases. V lost 2 bases and J 1 base, leaving 12 bases between the germline ends. Per germline, CDR1 SGHRS and CDR2 YFSETQ. CDR3 size: 15 residues. The CDR3 bases are TGCGCCAGCAGCTTAGGGAGACAGTCCCAAGAGACCCAGTACTTC. Translating gives CASSLGRQSQETQYF.

The J gene is TRBJ1-1, the V gene TRBV30; unclear D gene. Trimming stripped 0 bases from V and 6 bases from J, with 14 bases between. CDR1 and CDR2 (germline): GTSNPN, SVGIG (reference sequence). The CDR3 totals 14 residues. The CDR3 DNA sequence: TGTGCCTGGAGTGTTTCTGGCCTTCCTCCTGAAGCTTTCTTT. Protein: CAWSVSGLPPEAFF.

This clone was observed a few times. This chain uses TRBV6-5 with TRBJ1-5, with 8 bases identical to TRBD1. Germline CDR1 is MNHEY and CDR2 is SVGAGI. There are 15 residues in the CDR3. J lost 4 bases, V lost 2 bases, and 4 bases had no gene match. DNA for the CDR3: TGTGCCAGCAGTTACCCGGACAGGGCAAATCAGCCCCAGCATTTT. It translates to CASSYPDRANQPQHF.

This clone has more than one count but fewer than ten. This chain uses TRBV9 with TRBJ2-1; 9 positions agree with TRBD2. V trimming: 3 bases; J trimming: 6 bases; junction bases outside the gene matches: 13. CDR3 length: 17 amino acids. The germline CDR1 and CDR2 sequences are SGDLS and YYNGEE. The CDR3 coding sequence is TGTGCCAGCAGCGGAGGCCGAGAGGGACTAGCAGGCAATGAGCAGTTCTTC. Protein: CASSGGREGLAGNEQFF.

This clone was observed once. CDR3 in amino acids: CSTTVRPEAFF. The CDR3 coding sequence is TGCAGTACCACCGTAAGGCCTGAAGCTTTCTTT. This chain joins TRBV20-1 and TRBJ1-1; D unresolved. Trimming left V 8 bases short and J 6 bases short, with 13 bases between. This CDR3 comprises 11 residues. The germline V gene encodes CDR1 DFQATT and CDR2 SNEGSKA (reference sequence).

The gene calls are TRBV7-2 and TRBJ1-4, with no clear D. V lost 4 bases to trimming and J lost 4 bases, with 4 bases between them. This CDR3 region has 12 residues. The germline V gene encodes CDR1 SGHTA and CDR2 FQGNSA. DNA of the CDR3: TGTGCCAGCAGCTCGTTTAATGAAAAACTGTTTTTT. Protein product: CASSSFNEKLFF.

V usage is TRBV7-9 and J usage is TRBJ2-7, with D unresolved. CDR3 size: 11 residues. V dropped 4 bases and J dropped 5 bases, with 6 bases sitting between them. Per germline, CDR1 SEHNR and CDR2 FQNEAQ (reference sequence). Here the CDR3 DNA reads TGTGCCAGCAGCTCGAGCCACGAGCAGTACTTC. Protein sequence: CASSSSHEQYF.